This T cell receptor (beta chain) was documented in a study of human T cells and chemical hapten exposure. Notes on the study in general: With patch test score, the counts of PT1 expanded TCRs showed a positive correlation.

Per the original methods: Sequenced samples showed a median of approximately 100,000 TCRs each, with counts running from about 22,000 to 700,000. TCRdb re-derived calls from the RACE reads in MiXCR, one entry per CDR3 protein. The V and J calls here are based on TCRdb, not the publication. The sample consists of tens of thousands of distinct CDR3 sequences, approximately 10% of them appearing once. Time point of the sample: pre-sensitization, week 0. The treatment is: therapeutic diphenylcyclopropenone sensitization with weekly scalp DPC. The CDR3 covers 14 residues. The V gene lost 5 bases and the J gene lost 3 bases, with 11 bases spanning the gap. The germline CDR1 and CDR2 sequences are MDHEN and SYDVKM. This clonotype has more than one count but fewer than ten. Antigen: not known.

This receptor was taken from a man between 35 and 55 years old with alopecia areata. Some clones in this sample may be carry-over from other donors' samples. This specimen was whole blood, taken in connection with sensitization to the hapten diphenylcyclopropenone (DPC). The V gene is TRBV28, the J gene TRBJ1-5, with a weak D call TRBD1 (5 bases). CDR3 region: CASSVGPLNQPQHF. The CDR3 nucleotides read TGTGCCAGCAGTGTGGGACCCCTCAATCAGCCCCAGCATTTT.